The clone carrying this T cell receptor beta chain was seen just once. Germline V gene sequence: CDR1 SGHAT, CDR2 FQNNGV. The CDR3 is 15 amino acids. Between the trimmed V and J ends, which lost 3 bases and 1 base, there was a span of 12 bases. This sample stems from a study of blood T cell repertoires in COVID-19. At the level of the study: The United States, Italy and Spain provided the acute and convalescent COVID-19 samples. PBMCs, B-cell-depleted T cells, or T cells were the source of the cDNA or gDNA that made up the material.

As originally analysed: Quantification of nucleated cells was approximated via reference gene primer amplification. Generated by immunoSEQ multiplex PCR, the TCRdb table keeps only in-frame clones and is missing some. V and J calls and clone size are given by that table; D and trimming were obtained from the DNA. The sample has roughly 250,000 clones, around 89% seen once. Participant-reported clinical history was the basis for cohort assignment. The genes are TRBV11-2 and TRBJ1-1; no definite D call. The clonotype was recovered from a woman aged 40-49 years with acute COVID-19. Sequenced input: PBMCs or T cells enriched from blood (not recorded which). The CDR3 region is CASSFNGVGNTEAFF. The CDR3 region has the DNA TGTGCCAGCAGCTTCAACGGGGTTGGGAACACTGAAGCTTTCTTT.